This T cell receptor (beta chain) is drawn from a study of cytomegalovirus exposure and HLA in healthy donors. Use of 60 Vbeta and 13 Jbeta primers characterized the PCR. Only in-frame clones appear in the TCRdb table, and some are missing; sequencing was by immunoSEQ multiplex PCR. Altogether over 90,000 clones are present, 73% being singletons, with the ten largest covering about 3.7%. Regarding this clone: Its antigen is not identified.

Whole-study findings and limits: A later analysis linked a missense DCLRE1C variant to TCR beta V- and J-gene trimming. Investigators reported 164 TCR beta chains as tied to cytomegalovirus. Further analysis, carried out later, found HLA-associated TCR beta chains more clonally expanded than equally common other chains. Researchers reported from a later analysis that most CMV-associated TCR beta chains appeared HLA-restricted.

The specimen sequenced was PBMCs. The receptor's source is a man aged 35-49 years in good health and CMV-seronegative.

In DNA form, the CDR3 reads TGTGCCAGCAGTTTCGGGGACACGGAGACCCAGTACTTC. This translates into CASSFGDTETQYF. The chain employs TRBV27 and TRBJ2-5; a possible D gene is TRBD1 (6 bases). V lost 3 bases and J lost 5, with 10 bases in between. CDR1 and CDR2 (germline): MNHEY, SMNVEV (reference sequence). The CDR3 loop spans 13 amino acids.